The 26 T cell receptor beta chains below were found in one sample sequenced in a study of T cells in tuberculosis. Produced via immunoSEQ multiplex PCR; TCRdb's table is partial and in-frame only. The sample lists 25,000 or so clones; around 90% were seen once. Material for sequencing was PBMCs. These TCRs come from a donor between 10 and 35 years old with latent tuberculosis or without tuberculosis infection.

V is TRBV6-5 and J is TRBJ1-3; TRBD1 agrees at 9 bases. The CDR3 spans 14 residues. Per germline, CDR1 MNHEY and CDR2 SVGAGI. After removal of 6 bases from V and 3 bases from J, the junction contained 3 bases not matched to a gene. The CDR3 DNA reads TGTGCCAGCAGACAGGGGGCAATTGGAAACACCATATATTTT. Its protein product is CASRQGAIGNTIYF.

The chain carries TRBV4-3 and TRBJ2-7, with 9 bases aligning to TRBD2. CDR1 is LGHNA, CDR2 YSLEER, per germline. V shed 0 bases and J 4 bases; nucleotides not matched to a gene: 7. This CDR3 contains 16 residues. The CDR3 region has the DNA TGCGCCAGCAGCCAAGAGGTGAGCGGGGGGACGTACGAGCAGTACTTC. This sequence encodes CASSQEVSGGTYEQYF.

The chain recombines TRBV25-1 with TRBJ2-3; possible D gene TRBD1, 6 bases. This CDR3 has 15 amino acids. Germline CDR1 MGHDK, CDR2 SYGVNS. V was shortened by 6 bases and J by 9 bases, with 22 bases between the two germline ends. CDR3 nucleotide sequence: TGTGCCAGCAGCGACCCTGAACAGGGACACCAAACGCAGTATTTT. It encodes CASSDPEQGHQTQYF.

The V gene is TRBV2, the J gene TRBJ2-1, with D possibly TRBD2 on 6 matching bases. The CDR3 loop spans 15 amino acids. With 5 bases removed from V and 6 bases from J, the gap between germline ends came to 17 bases. The germline CDR1 and CDR2 sequences are SNHLY and FYNNEI. The CDR3 region is CASSRGFLGGNEQFF. The CDR3 coding sequence is TGTGCCAGCAGTCGAGGGTTCCTCGGGGGCAATGAGCAGTTCTTC. Complete variable domain (other parts from reference TRBV2 and TRBJ2-1): EPEVTQTPSHQVTQMGQEVILRCVPISNHLYFYWYRQILGQKVEFLVSFYNNEISEKSEIFDDQFSVERPDGSNFTLKIRSTKLEDSAMYFCASSRGFLGGNEQFFGPGTRLTVL.

V is TRBV5-4 and J is TRBJ2-7; no firm D call. The V and J ends lost 0 bases and 2 bases respectively, with 6 bases between them. The CDR3 is made up of 13 amino acids. CDR1 is SGHNT and CDR2 is YYREEE in the germline V gene (reference sequence). The CDR3 nucleotides read TGTGCCAGCAGCTTGGGCAGCGCCTACGAGCAGTACTTC. It is translated as CASSLGSAYEQYF.

V usage is TRBV6-5 and J usage is TRBJ2-3; D unresolved. CDR3 length equals 14 residues. Germline V gene data show CDR1 as MNHEY and CDR2 as SVGAGI. Trimming cost V 2 bases and J 8 bases, with 14 bases left between them. CDR3 protein: CASSYRPPYVTQYF. CDR3 in DNA: TGTGCCAGCAGTTACCGTCCCCCTTATGTTACGCAGTATTTT.

This sequence joins TRBV19 and TRBJ1-5, with a tentative D call TRBD1 (6 bases). In germline, CDR1 is LNHDA, CDR2 SQIVND (reference sequence). This CDR3 contains 14 residues. V was shortened by 4 bases and J by 8 bases, with 15 bases between the two germline ends. Here the CDR3 DNA reads TGTGCCAGTAGTAGACAGGCAATGAATGAGCCCCAGCATTTT. It is translated as CASSRQAMNEPQHF.

This chain joins TRBV7-9 and TRBJ2-7; maybe TRBD2 (6 bases). Germline V CDR1 and CDR2: SEHNR, FQNEAQ (reference sequence). Trimming shortened V by 3 bases and J by 1 base, and 10 bases separated the two germline ends. This CDR3 region has 14 residues. CDR3: CASSLGGLSYEQYF. CDR3 DNA: TGTGCCAGCAGCTTGGGGGGTTTATCCTACGAGCAGTACTTC.

The rearrangement links TRBV27 to TRBJ2-1; weak D call: TRBD2 (6 bases). Trimming cost V 4 bases and J 3 bases, with 16 bases left between them. This CDR3 spans 16 amino acids. CDR1 and CDR2 (germline): MNHEY, SMNVEV (reference sequence). DNA of the CDR3: TGTGCCAGCAGTTCTAGCGAGGAACCACACTACAATGAGCAGTTCTTC. Its translation is CASSSSEEPHYNEQFF.

The chain links TRBV12-5 to TRBJ1-4; weak D call: TRBD1 (5 bases). V shed 2 bases and J shed 7 bases, with 14 bases lying between them. Germline CDR1 LGHNT, CDR2 FRNRAP. This CDR3 has 15 residues. CDR3 loop: CASGLTPRVREKLFF. The CDR3 coding sequence is TGTGCTAGTGGTTTGACCCCCAGGGTCCGTGAAAAACTGTTTTTT. The full variable domain, its missing parts supplied by reference TRBV12-5 and TRBJ1-4, is DARVTQTPRHKVTEMGQEVTMRCQPILGHNTVFWYRQTMMQGLELLAYFRNRAPLDDSGMPKDRFSAEMPDATLATLKIQPSEPRDSAVYFCASGLTPRVREKLFFGSGTQLSVL.

The chain combines TRBV2 with TRBJ2-7, with D maybe TRBD1 (5 bases). This CDR3 comprises 14 residues. Trimming removed 6 bases at V and 2 bases at J, with 14 bases between. Germline V gene lookup returns CDR1 SNHLY and CDR2 FYNNEI. The CDR3 nucleotides are TGTGCCAGCAGCCCGACAGACTCAACCTACGAGCAGTACTTC. Amino acid sequence: CASSPTDSTYEQYF.

V and J are TRBV28 and TRBJ2-3; tentative D call: TRBD1 (6 bases). Trimming took 6 bases from V and 6 from J, leaving 13 bases between them. Germline CDR1 reads MDHEN; CDR2 reads SYDVKM. The CDR3 has 13 residues. The CDR3 nucleotides read TGTGCCAGCAGAAACTACAGGGCCGATACGCAGTATTTT. Translation gives CASRNYRADTQYF. Supplemented by reference TRBV28 and TRBJ2-3, the full variable domain reads DVKVTQSSRYLVKRTGEKVFLECVQDMDHENMFWYRQDPGLGLRLIYFSYDVKMKEKGDIPEGYSVSREKKERFSLILESASTNQTSMYLCASRNYRADTQYFGPGTRLTVL.

The genes are TRBV4-3 and TRBJ2-1, with D tentatively TRBD2 (7 bases). Per germline, CDR1 LGHNA and CDR2 YSLEER. V lost 1 base, J lost 0 bases, and 16 bases lay in between. The CDR3 length is 18 residues. As DNA, the CDR3 is TGCGCCAGCAGCCAAGTAACGGGGGGCGTCAGCTCCTACAATGAGCAGTTCTTC. This sequence encodes CASSQVTGGVSSYNEQFF.

The chain carries TRBV7-9 and TRBJ1-2; D unclear. V was clipped by 5 bases and J by 4 bases, with 14 bases between them. The CDR3 sequence is 14 residues long. Germline CDR1 SEHNR, CDR2 FQNEAQ (reference sequence). The CDR3 here is CASSLAGSIYGYTF. The DNA for the CDR3 is TGTGCCAGCAGCCTGGCGGGCTCCATCTATGGCTACACCTTC.

This rearrangement joins TRBV5-5 to TRBJ2-7, with D maybe TRBD2 (6 bases). This CDR3 is 15 amino acids long. Germline lookup yields CDR1 SGHKS and CDR2 YYEKEE (reference sequence). The V end was cut by 5 bases, the J end by 0 bases, with 15 bases between. For the CDR3, the DNA is TGTGCCAGCAGTTGGGACTGTCCCAGCTCCTACGAGCAGTACTTC. Its translation is CASSWDCPSSYEQYF.

This clone was picked up one time. J is TRBJ2-5 and V is TRBV18; maybe TRBD1 (5 bases). The CDR3 sequence is 16 residues long. From germline, CDR1 is KGHSH and CDR2 LQKENI. V was clipped by 6 bases and J by 2 bases, with 19 bases between them. CDR3 DNA sequence: TGTGCCAGCTCCCTGGCTCAGGACACCGGACAAGAGACCCAGTACTTC. Residues: CASSLAQDTGQETQYF.

The chain uses TRBV9 and TRBJ1-5; D is uncertain. V lost 4 bases, J lost 3 bases, and 17 bases lay in between. The CDR3 totals 16 residues. In germline, CDR1 is SGDLS, CDR2 YYNGEE. The CDR3 DNA sequence: TGTGCCAGCAGCCCCTCTTCGGGTCGGGACAATCAGCCCCAGCATTTT. It specifies CASSPSSGRDNQPQHF.

The J gene is TRBJ1-2, the V gene TRBV2, with D maybe TRBD1 (5 bases). This CDR3 has 15 residues. Trimming left V 6 bases short and J 0 bases short, with 14 bases between. CDR1 and CDR2 from the germline V gene are SNHLY and FYNNEI. CDR3 region: CASREYRYSNYGYTF. The CDR3 nucleotides are TGTGCCAGCAGAGAGTACAGGTATTCTAACTATGGCTACACCTTC.

This chain connects TRBV5-4 to TRBJ1-1; a weak D match, TRBD1 (5 bases). The germline V and J ends were trimmed by 0 bases and 4 bases, with 13 bases remaining between them. Germline CDR1 and CDR2: SGHNT and YYREEE (reference sequence). There are 15 residues in the CDR3. CDR3 sequence (DNA): TGTGCCAGCAGCTTGGAAGGAGCCAGGGCCACTGAAGCTTTCTTT. It is translated as CASSLEGARATEAFF.

The gene calls are TRBV19 and TRBJ2-3; TRBD1 matches at 9 bases. CDR3 length: 16 amino acids. CDR1 and CDR2 from the germline V gene are LNHDA and SQIVND (reference sequence). V lost 6 bases and J lost 2; bases outside the gene matches: 9. Here the CDR3 DNA reads TGTGCCAGTAGGACTACAGGGGGCAGTCCCACAGATACGCAGTATTTT. Protein product: CASRTTGGSPTDTQYF.

The chain couples TRBV19 to TRBJ1-2; the match to TRBD1 covers 9 bases. In germline, CDR1 is LNHDA, CDR2 SQIVND (reference sequence). This CDR3 is built from 16 residues. The trim removed 5 bases at V and 2 bases at J, leaving 9 bases unmatched. The CDR3 loop reads CASSPPPGQGNYGYTF. The CDR3 region has the DNA TGTGCCAGTAGTCCTCCCCCGGGACAGGGAAACTATGGCTACACCTTC.

V usage is TRBV10-3 and J usage is TRBJ1-3, with no clear D. Between the trimmed V and J ends, which lost 6 bases and 4 bases, there was a span of 4 bases. This CDR3 contains 11 residues. Germline V gene sequence: CDR1 ENHRY, CDR2 SYGVKD. The CDR3 is CAISPGNTIYF. The DNA of the CDR3 is TGTGCCATCAGCCCGGGAAACACCATATATTTT.

Comments on this clone: The junction and the germline gene differ at one end; a read error may be behind it. The chain joins TRBV5-4 to TRBJ2-5, with D tentatively TRBD2 (6 bases). This CDR3 comprises 14 residues. Germline CDR1 and CDR2: SGHNT and YYREEE (reference sequence). CDR3 amino acids: CVSSSQGAGETQYF. The CDR3 region has the DNA TGTGTCAGCAGCTCCCAGGGCGCGGGGGAGACCCAGTACTTC.

This clone is a singleton in its sample. The chain employs TRBV29-1 and TRBJ1-2; 7 bases align to TRBD1. The V and J ends lost 1 base and 4 bases, in that order; junction bases with no gene match: 3. In germline, CDR1 is SQVTM, CDR2 ANQGSEA. The CDR3 sequence is 13 residues long. The CDR3, as DNA: TGCAGCGTTGAAGGACAGGGCGGCTATGGCTACACCTTC. Translating gives CSVEGQGGYGYTF.

The table lists this clone with a count of one. The V gene is TRBV28, the J gene TRBJ1-2; D may be TRBD1 (6 bases). The ends were cut back, 6 bases at V and 4 bases at J, with 12 bases in the middle. The CDR3 contains 13 residues. Germline CDR1 and CDR2: MDHEN and SYDVKM. CDR3 coding DNA: TGTGCCAGCAGCCCCGACAGGTTCTATGGCTACACCTTC. This translates into CASSPDRFYGYTF.

This clone is a singleton in its sample. CDR3 sequence (DNA): TGTGCCAGCATAGGACAAGGCGGAGGCTACACCTTC. Amino acid sequence: CASIGQGGGYTF. V and J are TRBV6-5 and TRBJ1-2, with D maybe TRBD1 (5 bases). The CDR3 spans 12 residues. V was cut by 7 bases and J by 8 bases, with 14 bases left in between. Germline CDR1 reads MNHEY; CDR2 reads SVGAGI.